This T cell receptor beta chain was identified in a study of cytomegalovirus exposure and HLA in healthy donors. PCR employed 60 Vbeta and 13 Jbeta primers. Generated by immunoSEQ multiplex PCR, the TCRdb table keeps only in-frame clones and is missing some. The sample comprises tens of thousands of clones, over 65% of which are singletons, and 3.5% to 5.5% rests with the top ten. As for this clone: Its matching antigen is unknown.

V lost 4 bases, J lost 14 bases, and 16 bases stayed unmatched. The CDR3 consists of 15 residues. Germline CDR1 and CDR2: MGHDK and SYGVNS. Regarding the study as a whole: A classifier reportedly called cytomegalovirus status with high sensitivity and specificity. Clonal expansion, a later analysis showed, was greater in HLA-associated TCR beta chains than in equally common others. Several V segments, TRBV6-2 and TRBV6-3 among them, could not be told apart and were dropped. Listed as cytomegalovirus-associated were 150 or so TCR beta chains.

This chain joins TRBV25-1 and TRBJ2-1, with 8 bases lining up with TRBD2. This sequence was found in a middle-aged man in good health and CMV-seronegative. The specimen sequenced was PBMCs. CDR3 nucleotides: TGTGCCAGCAGTGGGACCCGGGAGGGCCTGGAGGTGAAGTTCTTC. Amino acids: CASSGTREGLEVKFF.